In this sample, the clone carrying this T cell receptor (beta chain) turned up once. Its target is unknown. This record belongs to a study of cytomegalovirus exposure and HLA in healthy donors. Profiling relied on immunoSEQ multiplex PCR, and the TCRdb table lists in-frame clones only, not all of them. The sample includes roughly 150,000 clones, 91% seen only once; the top ten take 0.69%. The junction had 4 bases not matched to a gene; V was cut back by 2 bases and J by 1 base. The germline CDR1 and CDR2 sequences are SQVTM and ANQGSEA. This CDR3 contains 15 residues. The study's findings and limits: According to a subsequent analysis, TCR clusters from the first cohort were inclined to appear together in the 120 validation repertoires. Many donors carried some public TCRs, although rarity characterized most TCR sequences.

Sequenced input: PBMCs. The clonotype was recovered from a man between 18 and 35 years old in good health and CMV-seronegative. The rearrangement joins TRBV29-1 to TRBJ2-3; 9 nucleotides line up with TRBD2. The CDR3, as DNA: TGCAGCGTTGAACGGACTAGCGACCGCACAGATACGCAGTATTTT. It encodes CSVERTSDRTDTQYF.